The subject of this entry is one T cell receptor (beta chain). Participants' own reports of clinical history determined their cohort assignment. The sample comes from a study of blood T cell repertoires in COVID-19. Study-wide context: Acute and convalescent COVID-19 samples came from the United States, Italy and Spain. The cDNA or gDNA used as material had been derived from T cells, B-cell-depleted T cells, or PBMCs.

Here immunoSEQ multiplex PCR was the method, and the copy in TCRdb shows in-frame clones only, minus some. The sample yields 150,000 to 200,000 clones, about four fifths seen once. Between the trimmed V and J ends, which lost 8 bases and 2 bases, there was a span of 13 bases. The germline V gene encodes CDR1 MNHEY and CDR2 SMNVEV (reference sequence). The CDR3 has 14 amino acids. This receptor was taken from a young woman who had been exposed to COVID-19. Sequencing was carried out using PBMCs or T cells enriched from blood (not recorded which). V is TRBV27 and J is TRBJ1-5; a possible D gene is TRBD1 (5 bases). The CDR3 here is CASSPGLGNQPQHF. The CDR3 DNA sequence: TGTGCCAGCTCACCAGGGCTGGGCAATCAGCCCCAGCATTTT.